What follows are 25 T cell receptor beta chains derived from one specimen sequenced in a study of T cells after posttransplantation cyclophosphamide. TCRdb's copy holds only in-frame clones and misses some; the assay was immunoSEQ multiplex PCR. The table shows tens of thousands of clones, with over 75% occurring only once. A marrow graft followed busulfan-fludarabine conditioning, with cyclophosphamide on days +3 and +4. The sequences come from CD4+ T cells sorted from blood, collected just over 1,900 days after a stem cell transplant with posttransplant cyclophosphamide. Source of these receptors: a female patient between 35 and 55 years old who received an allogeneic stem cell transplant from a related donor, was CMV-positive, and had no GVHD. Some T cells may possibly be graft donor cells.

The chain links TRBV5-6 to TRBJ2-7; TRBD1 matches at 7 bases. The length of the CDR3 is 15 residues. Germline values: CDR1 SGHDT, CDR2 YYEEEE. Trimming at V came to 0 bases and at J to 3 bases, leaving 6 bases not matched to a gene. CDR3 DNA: TGTGCCAGCAGCTTGGCGGGGACAGCCATCTACGAGCAGTACTTC. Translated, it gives CASSLAGTAIYEQYF.

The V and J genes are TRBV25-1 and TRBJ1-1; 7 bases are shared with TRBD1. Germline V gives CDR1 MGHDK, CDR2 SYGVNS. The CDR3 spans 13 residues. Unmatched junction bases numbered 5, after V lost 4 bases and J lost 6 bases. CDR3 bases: TGTGCCAGCAGTGGAAGGGACAGTCCTGAAGCTTTCTTT. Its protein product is CASSGRDSPEAFF.

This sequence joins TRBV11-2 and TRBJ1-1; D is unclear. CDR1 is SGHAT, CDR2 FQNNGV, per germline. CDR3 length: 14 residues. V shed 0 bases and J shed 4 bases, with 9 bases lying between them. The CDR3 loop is CASSLDWSPTEAFF. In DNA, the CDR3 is TGTGCCAGCAGCTTAGATTGGAGCCCCACTGAAGCTTTCTTT. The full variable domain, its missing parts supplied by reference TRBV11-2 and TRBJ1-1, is EAGVAQSPRYKIIEKRQSVAFWCNPISGHATLYWYQQILGQGPKLLIQFQNNGVVDDSQLPKDRFSAERLKGVDSTLKIQPAKLEDSAVYLCASSLDWSPTEAFFGQGTRLTVV.

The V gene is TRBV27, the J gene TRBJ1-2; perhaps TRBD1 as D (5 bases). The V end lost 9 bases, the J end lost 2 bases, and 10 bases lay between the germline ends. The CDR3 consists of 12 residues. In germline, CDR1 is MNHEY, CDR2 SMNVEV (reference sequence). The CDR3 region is CASKTENYGYTF. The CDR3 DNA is TGTGCCAGTAAGACAGAGAACTATGGCTACACCTTC.

The CDR3 spells CASSLVPGDMGEQYF. The CDR3 coding sequence is TGTGCCAGCAGCTTGGTTCCAGGGGATATGGGCGAGCAGTACTTC. The chain has TRBV5-6 and TRBJ2-7; D may be TRBD1 (6 bases). The CDR3 loop spans 15 amino acids. Germline assignment: CDR1 SGHDT and CDR2 YYEEEE. Trimming took 0 bases from V and 6 from J, leaving 16 bases between them.

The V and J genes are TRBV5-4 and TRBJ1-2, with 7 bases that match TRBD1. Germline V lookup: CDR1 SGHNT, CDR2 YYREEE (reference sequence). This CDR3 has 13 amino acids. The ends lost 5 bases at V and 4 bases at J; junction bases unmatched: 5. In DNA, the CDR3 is TGTGCCAGCAGTTCGCCAGGGGGCTATGGCTACACCTTC. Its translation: CASSSPGGYGYTF.

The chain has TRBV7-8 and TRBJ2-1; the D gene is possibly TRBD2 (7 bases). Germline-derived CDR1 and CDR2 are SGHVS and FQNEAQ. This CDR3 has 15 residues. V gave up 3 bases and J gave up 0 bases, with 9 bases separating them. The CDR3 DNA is TGTGCCAGCAGCTTCGGGGGGCCCTCCTACAATGAGCAGTTCTTC. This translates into CASSFGGPSYNEQFF.

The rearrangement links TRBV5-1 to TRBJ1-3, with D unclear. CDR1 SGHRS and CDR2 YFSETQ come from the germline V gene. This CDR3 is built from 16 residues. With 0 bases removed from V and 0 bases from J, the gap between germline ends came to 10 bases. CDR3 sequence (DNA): TGCGCCAGCAGCTTGGTTCCGGGGAGCTCTGGAAACACCATATATTTT. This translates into CASSLVPGSSGNTIYF. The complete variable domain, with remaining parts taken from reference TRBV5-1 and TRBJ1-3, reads KAGVTQTPRYLIKTRGQQVTLSCSPISGHRSVSWYQQTPGQGLQFLFEYFSETQRNKGNFPGRFSGRQFSNSRSEMNVSTLELGDSALYLCASSLVPGSSGNTIYFGEGSWLTVV.

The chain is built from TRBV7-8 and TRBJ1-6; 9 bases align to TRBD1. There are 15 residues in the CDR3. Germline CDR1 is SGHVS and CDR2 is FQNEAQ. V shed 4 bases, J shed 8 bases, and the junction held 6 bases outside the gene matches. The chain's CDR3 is CASSWTGAADSPLHF. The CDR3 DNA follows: TGTGCCAGCAGCTGGACAGGGGCCGCTGATTCACCCCTCCACTTT.

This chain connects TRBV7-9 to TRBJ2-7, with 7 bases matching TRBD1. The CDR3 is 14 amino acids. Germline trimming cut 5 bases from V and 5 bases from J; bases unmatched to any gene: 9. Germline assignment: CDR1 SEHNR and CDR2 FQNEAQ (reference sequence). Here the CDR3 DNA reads TGTGCCAGCAGCCGCCCGGACAGGTCGGACGAGCAGTACTTC. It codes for CASSRPDRSDEQYF.

The CDR3 region is CASSFGQATNEKLFF. CDR3 DNA: TGTGCCAGCAGTTTTGGCCAAGCAACTAATGAAAAACTGTTTTTT. The V call is TRBV28, the J call TRBJ1-4; no firm D call. Germline CDR1 is MDHEN and CDR2 is SYDVKM. This CDR3 spans 15 amino acids. V dropped 3 bases and J dropped 0 bases, with 8 bases sitting between them.

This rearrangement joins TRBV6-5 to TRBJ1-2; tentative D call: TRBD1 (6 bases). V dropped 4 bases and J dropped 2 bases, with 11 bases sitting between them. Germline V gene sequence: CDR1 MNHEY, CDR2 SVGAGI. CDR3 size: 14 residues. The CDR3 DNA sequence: TGTGCCAGCAGTTCCGGACAGATCAACTATGGCTACACCTTC. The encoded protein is CASSSGQINYGYTF.

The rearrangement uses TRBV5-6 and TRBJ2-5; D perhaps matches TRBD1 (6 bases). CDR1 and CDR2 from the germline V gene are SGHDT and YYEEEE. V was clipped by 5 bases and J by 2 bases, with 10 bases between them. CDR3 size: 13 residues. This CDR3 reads CASRRGIQETQYF. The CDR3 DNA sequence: TGTGCCAGCAGGAGGGGGATACAAGAGACCCAGTACTTC.

This chain's CDR3 is CASSVGAGGDSYEQYF. As DNA, the CDR3 is TGTGCCAGCAGCGTAGGTGCAGGGGGAGACTCCTACGAGCAGTACTTC. The V and J genes are TRBV9 and TRBJ2-7; 7 bases line up with TRBD1. The V segment lost 0 bases and the J segment 0 bases; nucleotides outside the gene matches: 6. From germline, CDR1 is SGDLS and CDR2 YYNGEE. The CDR3 runs 16 residues.

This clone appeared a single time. CDR3 region: CASSDPLAGGLDTQYF. The CDR3 bases are TGTGCCAGCAGTGACCCACTAGCGGGGGGGCTGGATACGCAGTATTTT. The V and J genes are TRBV6-1 and TRBJ2-3, with 13 bases matching TRBD2. Germline CDR1 and CDR2: MNHNS and SASEGT. Trimming removed 3 bases from V and 6 bases from J; junction bases left unmatched: 6. The CDR3 runs to 16 residues.

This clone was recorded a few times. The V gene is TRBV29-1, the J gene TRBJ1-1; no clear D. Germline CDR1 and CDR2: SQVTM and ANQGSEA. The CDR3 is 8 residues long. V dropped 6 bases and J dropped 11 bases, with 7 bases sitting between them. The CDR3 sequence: CSVSDAFF. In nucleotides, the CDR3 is TGCAGCGTGTCAGATGCTTTCTTT. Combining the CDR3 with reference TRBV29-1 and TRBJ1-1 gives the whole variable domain SAVISQKPSRDICQRGTSLTIQCQVDSQVTMMFWYRQQPGQSLTLIATANQGSEATYESGFVIDKFPISRPNLTFSTLTVSNMSPEDSSIYLCSVSDAFFGQGTRLTVV.

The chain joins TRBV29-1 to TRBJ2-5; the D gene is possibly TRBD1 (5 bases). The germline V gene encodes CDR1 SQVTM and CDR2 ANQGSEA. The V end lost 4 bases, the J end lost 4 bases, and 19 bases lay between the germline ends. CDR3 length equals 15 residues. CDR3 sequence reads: CSVVERLTVLETQYF. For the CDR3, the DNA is TGCAGCGTTGTGGAACGTCTGACAGTTTTAGAGACCCAGTACTTC.

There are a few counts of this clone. CDR3 in DNA: TGCGCCAGCAGCTCCGGGACTAGCGGGGCGTCTAGGGGAGATGAGCAGTTCTTC. This translates into CASSSGTSGASRGDEQFF. The chain links TRBV5-1 to TRBJ2-1, with 13 bases lining up with TRBD2. This CDR3 is built from 18 residues. Germline CDR1 SGHRS, CDR2 YFSETQ. With V trimmed by 3 bases and J by 8 bases, 14 bases remained unmatched.

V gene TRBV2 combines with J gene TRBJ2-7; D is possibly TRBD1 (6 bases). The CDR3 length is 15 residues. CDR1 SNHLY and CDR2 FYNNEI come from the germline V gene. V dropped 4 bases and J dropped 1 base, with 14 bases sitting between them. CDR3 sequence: CASSAQGLRSYEQYF. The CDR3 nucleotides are TGTGCCAGCAGTGCCCAGGGGTTGAGATCCTACGAGCAGTACTTC.

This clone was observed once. CDR3 DNA: TGTGCCACCAGCAGATTGACAGGGGCGGGCACAGATACGCAGTATTTT. Amino acids: CATSRLTGAGTDTQYF. J is TRBJ2-3 and V is TRBV15; TRBD1 agrees at 8 bases. The length of the CDR3 is 16 residues. Trimming took 2 bases from V and 1 from J; bases not matched to a gene: 5. Germline assignment: CDR1 LNHNV and CDR2 YYDKDF (reference sequence).

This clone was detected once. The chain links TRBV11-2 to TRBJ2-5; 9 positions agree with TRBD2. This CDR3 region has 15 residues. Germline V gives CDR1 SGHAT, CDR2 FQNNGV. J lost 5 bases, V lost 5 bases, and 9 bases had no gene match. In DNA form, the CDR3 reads TGTGCCAGCAGCCGTCTGCGGGGGGGCCGGGAGACCCAGTACTTC. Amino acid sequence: CASSRLRGGRETQYF. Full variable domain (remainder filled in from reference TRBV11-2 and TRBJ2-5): EAGVAQSPRYKIIEKRQSVAFWCNPISGHATLYWYQQILGQGPKLLIQFQNNGVVDDSQLPKDRFSAERLKGVDSTLKIQPAKLEDSAVYLCASSRLRGGRETQYFGPGTRLLVL.

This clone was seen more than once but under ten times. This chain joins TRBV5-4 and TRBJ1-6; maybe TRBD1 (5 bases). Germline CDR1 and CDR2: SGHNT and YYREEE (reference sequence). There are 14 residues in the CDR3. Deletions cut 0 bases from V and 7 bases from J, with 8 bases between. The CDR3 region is CASSLGGENSPLHF. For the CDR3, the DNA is TGTGCCAGCAGCTTGGGGGGCGAGAATTCACCCCTCCACTTT. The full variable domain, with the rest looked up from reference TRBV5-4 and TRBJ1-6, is ETGVTQSPTHLIKTRGQQVTLRCSSQSGHNTVSWYQQALGQGPQFIFQYYREEENGRGNFPPRFSGLQFPNYSSELNVNALELDDSALYLCASSLGGENSPLHFGNGTRLTVT.

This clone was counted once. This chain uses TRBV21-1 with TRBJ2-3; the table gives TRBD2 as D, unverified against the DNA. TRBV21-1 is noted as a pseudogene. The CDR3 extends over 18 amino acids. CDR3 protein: CASSPSTSGGASADTQYF. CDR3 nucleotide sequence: TGTGCCAGCAGCCCAAGCACTAGCGGGGGGGCCTCCGCAGATACGCAGTATTTT.

The DNA for the CDR3 is TGCGCCAGCAGCTTGGAGGGAGGTAGCACAGATACGCAGTATTTT. This translates into CASSLEGGSTDTQYF. This sequence joins TRBV5-1 and TRBJ2-3, with D possibly TRBD2 on 6 matching bases. Trimming removed 0 bases from V and 0 bases from J, with 8 bases in between. The CDR3 runs 15 residues. Germline V gene sequence: CDR1 SGHRS, CDR2 YFSETQ.

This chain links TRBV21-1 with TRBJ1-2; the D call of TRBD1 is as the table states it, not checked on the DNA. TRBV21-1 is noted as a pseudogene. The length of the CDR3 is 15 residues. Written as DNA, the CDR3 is TGTGCCAGCAGCAAGTACAGGGAAGTGTTCTATGGCTACACCTTC. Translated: CASSKYREVFYGYTF.